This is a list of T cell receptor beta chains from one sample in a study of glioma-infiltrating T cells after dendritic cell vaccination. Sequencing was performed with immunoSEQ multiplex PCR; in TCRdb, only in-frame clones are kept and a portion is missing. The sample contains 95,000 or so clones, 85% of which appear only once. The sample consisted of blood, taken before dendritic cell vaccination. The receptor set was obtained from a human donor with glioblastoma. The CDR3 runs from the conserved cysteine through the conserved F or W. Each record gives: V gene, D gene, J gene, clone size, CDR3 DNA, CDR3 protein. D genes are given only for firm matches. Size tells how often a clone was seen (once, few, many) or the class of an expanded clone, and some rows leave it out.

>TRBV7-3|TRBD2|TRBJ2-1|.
TGTGCCAGCAGTGCTAGACTAGCGGGAGGGTACAATGAGCAGTTCTTC
CASSARLAGGYNEQFF
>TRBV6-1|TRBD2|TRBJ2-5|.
TGTGCCAGCAGTGACATGCGGGGGACAGAGACCCAGTACTTC
CASSDMRGTETQYF
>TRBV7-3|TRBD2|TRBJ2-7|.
TGTGCCAGCAGCTCGGGGGGGGACCTCTACTTC
CASSSGGDLYF
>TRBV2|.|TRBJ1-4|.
TGTGCCTGCGGGGCCAGGGAGGGCGAAAAACTGTTTTTT
CACGAREGEKLFF
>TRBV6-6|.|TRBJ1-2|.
TGTGCCAGCAGTCCACTCGAGGGCCATGGCTACACCTTC
CASSPLEGHGYTF
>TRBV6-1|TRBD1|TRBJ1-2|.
TGTGCCAGCAGTAACACAGGGGAAGTACATGGCTACACCTTC
CASSNTGEVHGYTF
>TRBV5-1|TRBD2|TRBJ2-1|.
TGCGCCAGCAGCTTGGCGTCTAGCGGACTCGATGAGCAGTTCTTC
CASSLASSGLDEQFF
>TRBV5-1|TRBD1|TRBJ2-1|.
TGCGCCAGCAGCTCCACAGGGGTCCCGAGCTCCTACAATGAGCAGTTCTTC
CASSSTGVPSSYNEQFF
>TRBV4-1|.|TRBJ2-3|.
TGCGCCACCTCAGTGGGGGGAGCTAGCACAGATACGCAGTATTTT
CATSVGGASTDTQYF
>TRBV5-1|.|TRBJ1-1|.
TGCGCCAGCAGCTCTACTTTTGAAGCTTTCTTT
CASSSTFEAFF
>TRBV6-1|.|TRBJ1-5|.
TGTGCCAGCAGCAAGGGGGAGCATCAGCCCCAGCATTTT
CASSKGEHQPQHF
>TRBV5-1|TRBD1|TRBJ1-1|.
TGCGCCAGCAGCTCCACGAAAACAGGGGGCTTGAACACTGAAGCTTTCTTT
CASSSTKTGGLNTEAFF
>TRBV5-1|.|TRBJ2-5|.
TGCGCCAGCAGCTCTCGCCCAGGGCAAGAGACCCAGTACTTC
CASSSRPGQETQYF
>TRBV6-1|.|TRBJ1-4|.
TGTGCCAGCAAGACCCCGGGACTTGAGGAAAAACTGTTTTTT
CASKTPGLEEKLFF
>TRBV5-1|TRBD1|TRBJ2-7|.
TGCGCCAGCAGCCTTGACAGGGTTGGACCTTCAACCTACGAGCAGTACTTC
CASSLDRVGPSTYEQYF
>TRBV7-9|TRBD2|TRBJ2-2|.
TGTGCCAGCAGCTTCCGGGAGGGCGTCGGGGAGCTGTTTTTT
CASSFREGVGELFF
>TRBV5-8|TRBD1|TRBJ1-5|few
TGTGCCAGCAGTATCGTACCGACAGGGGCAAGCCAGCCCCAGCATTTT
CASSIVPTGASQPQHF
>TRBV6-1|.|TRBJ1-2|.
TGTGCCAGCAGTGCCCCCCGGACAGACGCCTATGGCTACACCTTC
CASSAPRTDAYGYTF
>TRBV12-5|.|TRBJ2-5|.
TGTGCTAGTGCCCGAGGGAGCAGGCGGGTGGAAGAGACCCAGTACTTC
CASARGSRRVEETQYF
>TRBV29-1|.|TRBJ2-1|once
TGCAGCGTTGAAGTAGCGGGACAGTACAATGAGCAGTTCTTC
CSVEVAGQYNEQFF
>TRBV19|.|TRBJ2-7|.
TGTGCCAGTAGGACAGTCGGCGAGGTTGATTCCTACGAGCAGTACTTC
CASRTVGEVDSYEQYF
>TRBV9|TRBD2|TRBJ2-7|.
TGTGCCAGCAGCCTAGCGGGAGCAGGCGACGAGCAGTACTTC
CASSLAGAGDEQYF
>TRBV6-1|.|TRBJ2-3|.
TGTGCCAGCAGGGGTTTGGGCGGGACGACAGATACGCAGTATTTT
CASRGLGGTTDTQYF
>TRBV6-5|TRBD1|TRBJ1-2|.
TGTGCCAGCAGTTACTCAGGGACAGCTAACTATGGCTACACCTTC
CASSYSGTANYGYTF
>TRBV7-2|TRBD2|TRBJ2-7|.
TGTGCCAGCAGTCGACCGACCCTAGCGGGGGCCTACGAGCAGTACTTC
CASSRPTLAGAYEQYF
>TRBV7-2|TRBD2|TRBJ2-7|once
TGTGCCAGCAGCACTCTCCCCGGGACTAGCGCGCCCGAGCAGTACTTC
CASSTLPGTSAPEQYF
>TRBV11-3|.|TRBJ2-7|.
TGTGCCAGCAGCCTTCGACAGGCACGCTACGAGCAGTACTTC
CASSLRQARYEQYF
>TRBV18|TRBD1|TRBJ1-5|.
TGTGCCAGCTGCCGACAGGGGTTCGATCAGCCCCAGCATTTT
CASCRQGFDQPQHF
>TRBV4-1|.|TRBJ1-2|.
TGCGCCAGCAGCCCCCGGGGGGGCTGGGATAACTATGGCTACACCTTC
CASSPRGGWDNYGYTF
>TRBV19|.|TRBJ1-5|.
TGTGCCAGTAGTATCGGTGCAGGGGCGGGTCAGCCCCAGCATTTT
CASSIGAGAGQPQHF
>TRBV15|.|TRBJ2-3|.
TGTGCCACCAGAGGTTACAGCGGGCCCGGCACAGATACGCAGTATTTT
CATRGYSGPGTDTQYF
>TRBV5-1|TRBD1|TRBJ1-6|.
TGCGCCAGCAGCCCTGACAGGGCCTATAATTCACCCCTCCACTTT
CASSPDRAYNSPLHF
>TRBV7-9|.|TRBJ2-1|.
TGTGCCCCCGGGAGCTCCTACAATGAGCAGTTCTTC
CAPGSSYNEQFF
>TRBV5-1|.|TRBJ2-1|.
TGCGCCAGCAGCTTGCGTTCAGGGTCCAATGAGCAGTTCTTC
CASSLRSGSNEQFF
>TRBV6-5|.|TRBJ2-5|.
TGTGCCAGCAGTTACGACCTAGGAGAGACCCAGTACTTC
CASSYDLGETQYF
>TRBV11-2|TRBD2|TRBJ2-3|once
TGTGCCAGCAGCTTAAGGCTAGCGGCGACAGATACGCAGTATTTT
CASSLRLAATDTQYF
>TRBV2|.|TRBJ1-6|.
TGTGCCAGCAAAGAAACGACTGTCGCCTATTCACCCCTCCACTTT
CASKETTVAYSPLHF
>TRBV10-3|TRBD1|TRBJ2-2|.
TGTGCCATCAGCAGGGACAGGAACACCGGGGAGCTGTTTTTT
CAISRDRNTGELFF
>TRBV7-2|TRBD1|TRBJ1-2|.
TGTGCCAGCAGCTTTGGACAGGGGGCGGGTGGCTACACCTTC
CASSFGQGAGGYTF
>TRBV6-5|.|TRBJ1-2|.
TGTGCCAGCAGTTACGGCAGCGGATATGGCTACACCTTC
CASSYGSGYGYTF
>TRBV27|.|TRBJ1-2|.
TGTGCCAGCAGTTTATGGGGGGGCGAGAACTATGGCTACACCTTC
CASSLWGGENYGYTF
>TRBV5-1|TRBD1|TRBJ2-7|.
TGCGCCAGCAGCTTAACGCAGGGGGCGGGCGAGCAGTACTTC
CASSLTQGAGEQYF
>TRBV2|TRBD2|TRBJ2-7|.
TGTGCCAGCAGTGATAGCGCGGGGGACTTTTACGAGCAGTACTTC
CASSDSAGDFYEQYF
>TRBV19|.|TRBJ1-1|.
TGTGCCAGTACCCCAGAACGAGGGGAGGGTACTGAAGCTTTCTTT
CASTPERGEGTEAFF
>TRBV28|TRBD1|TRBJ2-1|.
TGTGCCAGCACCCCCGGGACAGTCTACAATGAGCAGTTCTTC
CASTPGTVYNEQFF
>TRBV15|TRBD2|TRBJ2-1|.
TGTGCCATTACTAGCGGGGAGAGCTCCTACAATGAGCAGTTCTTC
CAITSGESSYNEQFF
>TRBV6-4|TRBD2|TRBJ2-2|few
TGTGCCAGCAGCCCAACTAGCGGCAACACCGGGGAGCTGTTTTTT
CASSPTSGNTGELFF